Included here is one T cell receptor (beta chain) sequence, with context. A junction end diverges from the germline sequence, so it may reflect a read error. The entry originates in a study of tumor-infiltrating lymphocytes in primary liver carcinoma. The wider study: Stage T1-T3 N0M0 tumors spanned about 4 to 11 cm. The yield of productive TCRbeta reads per sample was roughly 3.65 to 7.13 million and was similar across tissue types.

Co-extracting RNA and DNA was done with roughly 17-33 mg of unsorted bulk tissue as input. The authors made TCR beta cDNA from 500 ng total RNA with a constant-region primer. ARM-PCR was slightly modified, and three nested multiplex PCR rounds with it gave rise to the TCR beta libraries. For around 9 cycles apiece, the opening two PCR rounds ran with TRBV1-TRBV30 forward primers and a C-beta reverse primer. TCRdb processed the multiplex PCR reads anew with MiXCR; each CDR3 protein has one entry. Here the sample spans tens of thousands of distinct CDR3 sequences, roughly 70% being singletons. Germline CDR1 reads SGHRS; CDR2 reads YFSETQ. There are 13 residues in the CDR3.

The sequencing sample was made of liver tumor tissue from sampling region 4. Indicated subset: tumor region T4, right-lateral pole. The chain couples TRBV5-1 to TRBJ1-1, with no clear D. This receptor was identified in a man aged 35-49 years with primary liver carcinoma and hepatitis B virus infection. CDR3 protein: CAGSFGQNTEAFF. The CDR3 DNA reads TGCGCCGGCAGCTTCGGTCAGAACACTGAAGCTTTCTTT.